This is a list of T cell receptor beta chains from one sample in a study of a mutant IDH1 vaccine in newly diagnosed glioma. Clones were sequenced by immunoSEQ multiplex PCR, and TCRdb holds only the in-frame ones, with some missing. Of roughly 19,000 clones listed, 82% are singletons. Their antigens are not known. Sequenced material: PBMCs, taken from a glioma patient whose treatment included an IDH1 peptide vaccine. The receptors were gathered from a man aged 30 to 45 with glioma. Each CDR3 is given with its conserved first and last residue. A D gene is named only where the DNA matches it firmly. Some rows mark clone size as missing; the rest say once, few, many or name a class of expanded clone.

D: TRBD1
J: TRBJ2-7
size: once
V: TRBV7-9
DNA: TGTGCCAGCAGCTTTAGGACAGGATCCTACGAGCAGTACTTC
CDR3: CASSFRTGSYEQYF

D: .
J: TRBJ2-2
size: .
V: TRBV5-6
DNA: TGTGCCAGCAGCTTGGACTCGGGCCGGAGATTGGCCGGGGAGCTGTTTTTT
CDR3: CASSLDSGRRLAGELFF

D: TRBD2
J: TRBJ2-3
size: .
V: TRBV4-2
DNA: TGTGCCAGCAGCCAAGATCTCCTAGCGGGAGTATCAGATACGCAGTATTTT
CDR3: CASSQDLLAGVSDTQYF

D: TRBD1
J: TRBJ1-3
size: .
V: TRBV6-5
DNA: TGTGCCAGCAGATTGGGACAGGGCCTTGGAAACACCATATATTTT
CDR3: CASRLGQGLGNTIYF

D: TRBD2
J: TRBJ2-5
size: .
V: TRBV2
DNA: TGTGCCAGCAGTGAAGCGGGCCACGGGAGGGAGACCCAGTACTTC
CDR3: CASSEAGHGRETQYF

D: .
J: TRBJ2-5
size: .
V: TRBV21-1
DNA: TGTGCCAGCAGCAAAGGGGGGGGAGGGCTTAACGAGACCCAGTACTTC
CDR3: CASSKGGGGLNETQYF

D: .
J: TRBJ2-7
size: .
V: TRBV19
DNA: TGTGCCAGTAGCCTCTCCCCGGGAGTCTACGAGCAGTACTTC
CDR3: CASSLSPGVYEQYF

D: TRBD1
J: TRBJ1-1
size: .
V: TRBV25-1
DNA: TGTGCCAGCAGACACACAGGGGCAAACACTGAAGCTTTCTTT
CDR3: CASRHTGANTEAFF

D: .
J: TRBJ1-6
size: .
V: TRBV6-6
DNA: TGTGCCAGCAGTCCCACCGGGTCGAGGGCGAATTCACCCCTCCACTTT
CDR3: CASSPTGSRANSPLHF

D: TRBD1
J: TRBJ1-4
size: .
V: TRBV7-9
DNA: TGTGCCAGCAGCACTAGACAGGGCCAAAATGAAAAACTGTTTTTT
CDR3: CASSTRQGQNEKLFF

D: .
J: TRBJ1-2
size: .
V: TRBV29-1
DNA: TGCAGCGTCGACGGGGGTGACTATGGCTACACCTTC
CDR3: CSVDGGDYGYTF

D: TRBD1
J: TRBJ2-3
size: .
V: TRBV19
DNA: TGTGCCAGTAGTTGGGACAGGGGGCAACAAGATACGCAGTATTTT
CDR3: CASSWDRGQQDTQYF

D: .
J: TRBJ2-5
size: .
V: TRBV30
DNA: TGTGCCTGGAGTAGAATTGGGGCACCCCAAGAGACCCAGTACTTC
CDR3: CAWSRIGAPQETQYF

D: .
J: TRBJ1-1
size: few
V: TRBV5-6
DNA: TGTGCCAGCACCCGGTCCCTGAACACTGAAGCTTTCTTT
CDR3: CASTRSLNTEAFF

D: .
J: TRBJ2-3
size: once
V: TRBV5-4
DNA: TGTGCCAGCAGCCCGCCGGGCTACACAGATACGCAGTATTTT
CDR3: CASSPPGYTDTQYF

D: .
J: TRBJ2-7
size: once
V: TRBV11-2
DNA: TGTGCCAGCAGCATCGCGTCCTACGAGCAGTACTTC
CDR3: CASSIASYEQYF

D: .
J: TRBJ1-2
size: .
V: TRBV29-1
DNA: TGCAGCGTTGATCAGGATGTCTACACCTTC
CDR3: CSVDQDVYTF

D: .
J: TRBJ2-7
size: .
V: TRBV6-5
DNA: TGTGCCAGCAGTTACTCGAAACGGCAGAGCTCCTACGAGCAGTACTTC
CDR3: CASSYSKRQSSYEQYF

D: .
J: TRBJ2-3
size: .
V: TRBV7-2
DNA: TGTGCCAGCAGCTTAGGGCAGGGTACCACAGATACGCAGTATTTT
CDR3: CASSLGQGTTDTQYF

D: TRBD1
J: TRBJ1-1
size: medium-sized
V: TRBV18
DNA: TGTGCCAGCTCACTACAGGGGAGGAACACTGAAGCTTTCTTT
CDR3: CASSLQGRNTEAFF

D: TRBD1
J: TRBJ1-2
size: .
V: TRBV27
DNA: TGTGCCAGCAGCTTCGGACAGGGAGGAGGCTACACCTTC
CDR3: CASSFGQGGGYTF

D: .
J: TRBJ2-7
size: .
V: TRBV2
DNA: TGTGCCAGCAGGGAGGCCTACGAGCAGTACTTC
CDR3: CASREAYEQYF

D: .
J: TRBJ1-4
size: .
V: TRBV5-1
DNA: TGCGCCAGCAGCTTAAGAGACAAAACTGCAACTAATGAAAAACTGTTTTTT
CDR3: CASSLRDKTATNEKLFF

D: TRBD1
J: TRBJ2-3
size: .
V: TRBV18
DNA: TGTGCCAGCTCACCTCCGGGACAGGGATCAGATACGCAGTATTTT
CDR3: CASSPPGQGSDTQYF

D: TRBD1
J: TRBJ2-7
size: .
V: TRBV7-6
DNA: TGTGCCAGCAGCTCGGGACAGGGTCATGAGCAGTACTTC
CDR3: CASSSGQGHEQYF